The source of this TCR beta chain is a study of CD8+ T cells in alopecia areata. Study information: After 6 to 18 months of tofacitinib, follow-up continued 6 months off drug.

Peripheral blood and lesional scalp punch biopsies came from alopecia areata patients. Sequencing used cDNA as its template, made by extracting RNA and reverse transcribing it. Only in-frame clones appear in the TCRdb table, and some are missing; sequencing was by immunoSEQ multiplex PCR. The sample records about 150,000 clones, about 90% being singletons. Germline lookup yields CDR1 MNHEY and CDR2 SMNVEV (reference sequence). Trimming took 3 bases from V and 6 from J, leaving 6 bases between them. The CDR3 is made up of 11 amino acids. The gene calls are TRBV27 and TRBJ2-7; D possibly uses TRBD1 or TRBD2 (5 bases each). The material sequenced was CD8+ T cells sorted from blood, taken at week 0. The receptor was derived from a human donor with alopecia areata. This CDR3 reads CASSFGAEQYF. CDR3 DNA: TGTGCCAGCAGTTTCGGGGCCGAGCAGTACTTC.